Sequencing of this T cell receptor (beta chain) was carried out in a study of T cell responses to AZD1222 COVID-19 vaccine. Study results and limitations: Donors in the cohort were predominantly white British and more often female, and clonal diversity was possibly underestimated.

The data were produced by immunoSEQ multiplex PCR, yet TCRdb's version contains in-frame clones alone and is incomplete. This sample yields roughly 120,000 clones, of which 88% are seen a single time; more than 1.5% belongs to the top ten. The germline gives CDR1 SEHNR, CDR2 FQNEAQ (reference sequence). The CDR3 is 12 residues long. Trimming removed 1 base from V and 12 bases from J, with 11 bases in between. Concerning this clone: Antigen specificity is unknown.

The V gene is TRBV7-9, the J gene TRBJ2-3, with D unresolved. The clonotype originates from an adult in good health. The specimen comprised peripheral blood, sampled on day 0 of AZD1222 vaccination. CDR3 sequence reads: CASSLDSPLQYF. CDR3 coding DNA: TGTGCCAGCAGCTTAGATTCCCCACTTCAGTATTTT.